The 20 T cell receptor beta chains below come from one sample, sequenced in a study of glioma-infiltrating T cells after dendritic cell vaccination. TCRdb's table, derived via immunoSEQ multiplex PCR, lists solely in-frame clones and lacks some. The sample holds fewer than 70,000 clones, approximately 81% seen once. Time point defined: after dendritic cell vaccination, including at tumor progression/relapse. The sequenced sample was blood, obtained after dendritic cell vaccination. These receptors all come from a human donor with glioblastoma.

In this sample, this clone turned up a few times. The V and J genes are TRBV19 and TRBJ2-2; the D gene is possibly TRBD1 (6 bases). The V gene lost 5 bases and the J gene lost 6 bases, with 13 bases spanning the gap. The CDR3 runs 14 residues. Per germline, CDR1 LNHDA and CDR2 SQIVND (reference sequence). The CDR3 spells CASSRTVGPGELFF. The CDR3 nucleotides read TGTGCCAGTAGTCGGACAGTTGGACCCGGGGAGCTGTTTTTT.

The rearrangement links TRBV7-2 to TRBJ1-2; D is possibly TRBD1 (6 bases). The CDR3 is 13 amino acids. Germline V gene data show CDR1 as SGHTA and CDR2 as FQGNSA. The V end was cut by 5 bases, the J end by 6 bases, with 13 bases between. This CDR3 is CASSRGGHHGYTF. The DNA of the CDR3 is TGTGCCAGCAGCCGGGGGGGCCATCATGGCTACACCTTC.

This clone was seen more than once but under ten times. The rearrangement joins TRBV7-2 to TRBJ2-3; 10 bases match TRBD2. The V and J ends lost 3 bases and 1 base, in that order; junction bases with no gene match: 4. This CDR3 has 16 residues. The germline V gene has CDR1 SGHTA and CDR2 FQGNSA. The CDR3 loop is CASSLRTSGRTDTQYF. The CDR3 nucleotides are TGTGCCAGCAGCTTGCGGACTAGCGGCCGCACAGATACGCAGTATTTT.

This chain uses TRBV30 with TRBJ1-2, with unresolved D. Trimming took off 4 bases at V and 5 bases at J, with 14 bases between the two ends. Germline V gene data show CDR1 as GTSNPN and CDR2 as SVGIG (reference sequence). This CDR3 is built from 13 residues. CDR3 loop: CAWTEGFKYGYTF. The DNA of the CDR3 is TGTGCCTGGACGGAGGGTTTCAAGTATGGCTACACCTTC.

The chain combines TRBV6-1 with TRBJ1-1; no firm D call. The CDR3 is 12 residues long. V lost 5 bases and J 3 bases, leaving 7 bases between the germline ends. Germline V lookup: CDR1 MNHNS, CDR2 SASEGT. The CDR3 loop is CASSRGYTEAFF. The CDR3 nucleotides are TGTGCCAGCAGTCGGGGTTACACTGAAGCTTTCTTT.

V is TRBV28 and J is TRBJ2-5; unclear D gene. The CDR3 runs to 12 residues. Germline V gives CDR1 MDHEN, CDR2 SYDVKM. Trimming pared 4 bases from V and 4 bases from J, leaving 7 bases between. The CDR3 region has the DNA TGTGCCAGCAGTTCCCGGGTAGAGACCCAGTACTTC. This codes for CASSSRVETQYF.

The V call is TRBV5-4, the J call TRBJ1-1; TRBD1 is a possible D gene (5 bases). V was cut by 4 bases and J by 2 bases, with 18 bases left in between. The V gene's germline CDR1 is SGHNT and CDR2 YYREEE (reference sequence). This CDR3 is built from 16 residues. The CDR3: CASSVSRVRANTEAFF. In nucleotides, the CDR3 is TGTGCCAGCAGCGTGAGCAGGGTAAGGGCAAACACTGAAGCTTTCTTT.

This clone is a singleton in its sample. The chain uses TRBV7-8 and TRBJ2-3; 9 bases line up with TRBD2. The CDR3 covers 16 residues. The ends lost 0 bases at V and 4 bases at J; junction bases unmatched: 5. Germline CDR1 is SGHVS and CDR2 is FQNEAQ. This CDR3 reads CASSLAYGGGADTQYF. The CDR3 DNA reads TGTGCCAGCAGCTTAGCGTATGGCGGGGGGGCAGATACGCAGTATTTT. Full variable domain (missing parts from reference TRBV7-8 and TRBJ2-3): GAGVSQSPRYKVAKRGQDVALRCDPISGHVSLFWYQQALGQGPEFLTYFQNEAQLDKSGLPSDRFFAERPEGSVSTLKIQRTQQEDSAVYLCASSLAYGGGADTQYFGPGTRLTVL.

The rearrangement joins TRBV28 to TRBJ1-2, with a possible D match to TRBD1 (6 bases). The germline V and J ends were trimmed by 7 bases and 4 bases, with 16 bases remaining between them. There are 14 residues in the CDR3. Germline V lookup: CDR1 MDHEN, CDR2 SYDVKM. The DNA for the CDR3 is TGTGCCAGCAAAGGGGGAGGGGATCCCTATGGCTACACCTTC. Translation: CASKGGGDPYGYTF.

This chain connects TRBV5-8 to TRBJ1-1; a possible D gene is TRBD1 (5 bases). V was cut by 6 bases and J by 0 bases, with 15 bases left in between. Germline values: CDR1 SGHTS, CDR2 YDEGEE. This CDR3 has 15 amino acids. The CDR3 coding sequence is TGTGCCAGCACAGTAGTGACGGGGGTGAACACTGAAGCTTTCTTT. Encoded protein: CASTVVTGVNTEAFF. Using reference TRBV5-8 and TRBJ1-1 for the parts outside the CDR3, the full variable domain is EAGVTQSPTHLIKTRGQQATLRCSPISGHTSVYWYQQALGLGLQFLLWYDEGEERNRGNFPPRFSGRQFPNYSSELNVNALELEDSALYLCASTVVTGVNTEAFFGQGTRLTVV.

The rearrangement joins TRBV5-1 to TRBJ2-2; tentative D call: TRBD2 (7 bases). V was shortened by 0 bases and J by 7 bases, with 13 bases between the two germline ends. Germline CDR1 is SGHRS and CDR2 is YFSETQ. The CDR3 runs to 15 residues. The DNA for the CDR3 is TGCGCCAGCAGCTTGGCCGGCGGGGGCCGCGGGGAGCTGTTTTTT. Translated, it gives CASSLAGGGRGELFF.

V gene TRBV5-1 combines with J gene TRBJ2-7; weak D call: TRBD1 (6 bases). Trimming stripped 2 bases from V and 2 bases from J, with 11 bases between. The V gene's germline CDR1 is SGHRS and CDR2 YFSETQ. The CDR3 is 14 residues long. The CDR3 loop is CASSLGQPPYEQYF. In DNA, the CDR3 is TGCGCCAGCAGCTTAGGACAGCCTCCCTACGAGCAGTACTTC.

A single count supports this clone. The chain links TRBV11-3 to TRBJ2-5; D may be TRBD1 (6 bases). V was cut by 2 bases and J by 2 bases, with 9 bases left in between. Germline CDR1 and CDR2: SGHNT and YENEEA. The CDR3 is made up of 14 amino acids. The CDR3 loop is CASSLPGAQETQYF. CDR3 sequence (DNA): TGTGCCAGCAGCTTACCAGGGGCTCAAGAGACCCAGTACTTC.

This clone came up once. The chain employs TRBV11-2 and TRBJ2-1; TRBD2 matches at 8 bases. The junction had 10 bases not matched to a gene; V was cut back by 5 bases and J by 4 bases. The germline CDR1 and CDR2 sequences are SGHAT and FQNNGV. This CDR3 is 16 amino acids long. CDR3 coding DNA: TGTGCCAGCAGCCCCTTAGCGGGGTCGGTTTACAATGAGCAGTTCTTC. Translation: CASSPLAGSVYNEQFF.

This clone was observed a handful of times. The rearrangement links TRBV25-1 to TRBJ2-1; D might be TRBD1 (6 bases). Trimming removed 2 bases at V and 1 base at J, with 18 bases between. There are 18 residues in the CDR3. The germline CDR1 and CDR2 sequences are MGHDK and SYGVNS. CDR3 protein: CASSEPPGGRGSYNEQFF. DNA for the CDR3: TGTGCCAGCAGTGAACCACCGGGCGGCAGGGGTTCCTACAATGAGCAGTTCTTC.

This sequence joins TRBV5-8 and TRBJ2-7; possibly TRBD1 for D (6 bases). Germline loops: CDR1 SGHTS, CDR2 YDEGEE. The CDR3 has 13 amino acids. Between the trimmed V and J ends, which lost 0 bases and 3 bases, there was a span of 7 bases. Written as DNA, the CDR3 is TGTGCCAGCAGCTTGGGGACAGACTACGAGCAGTACTTC. Translated, it gives CASSLGTDYEQYF.

The chain employs TRBV30 and TRBJ1-4; tentatively, D is TRBD1 (5 bases). This CDR3 has 11 amino acids. The germline gives CDR1 GTSNPN, CDR2 SVGIG (reference sequence). Trimming left V 5 bases short and J 10 bases short, with 11 bases between. CDR3 coding DNA: TGTGCCTGGGACGATACAGGAAAACTGTTTTTT. Protein sequence: CAWDDTGKLFF.

This clone was seen at least ten times. Other DNA sequences of this sample code for an identical CDR3. The gene calls are TRBV30 and TRBJ1-3, with a tentative D call TRBD1 (6 bases). The CDR3 spans 14 residues. Trimming left V 3 bases short and J 3 bases short, with 12 bases between. Germline CDR1 is GTSNPN and CDR2 is SVGIG (reference sequence). Written as DNA, the CDR3 is TGTGCCTGGAGGAAACAGGGTTTTGGAAACACCATATATTTT. It encodes CAWRKQGFGNTIYF. The whole variable domain, filled in from reference TRBV30 and TRBJ1-3, reads SQTIHQWPATLVQPVGSPLSLECTVEGTSNPNLYWYRQAAGRGLQLLFYSVGIGQISSEVPQNLSASRPQDRQFILSSKKLLLSDSGFYLCAWRKQGFGNTIYFGEGSWLTVV.

This clone was observed a few times. This chain links TRBV5-1 with TRBJ2-5; TRBD2 might be the D (6 bases). With 5 bases removed from V and 1 base from J, the gap between germline ends came to 9 bases. Germline assignment: CDR1 SGHRS and CDR2 YFSETQ. This CDR3 is 13 amino acids long. CDR3 DNA sequence: TGCGCCAGCAGGCGGGGACTCCAAGAGACCCAGTACTTC. Amino acids: CASRRGLQETQYF. Supplemented by reference TRBV5-1 and TRBJ2-5, the full variable domain reads KAGVTQTPRYLIKTRGQQVTLSCSPISGHRSVSWYQQTPGQGLQFLFEYFSETQRNKGNFPGRFSGRQFSNSRSEMNVSTLELGDSALYLCASRRGLQETQYFGPGTRLLVL.

The V gene is TRBV5-1, the J gene TRBJ1-2; a possible D gene is TRBD1 (5 bases). V was trimmed by 0 bases and J by 5 bases, leaving 5 bases between them. Germline V gene data show CDR1 as SGHRS and CDR2 as YFSETQ. This CDR3 is built from 12 residues. The CDR3 region is CASSLAGYGYTF. CDR3 DNA: TGCGCCAGCAGCTTGGCAGGGTATGGCTACACCTTC. The variable domain in full, completed from reference TRBV5-1 and TRBJ1-2, reads KAGVTQTPRYLIKTRGQQVTLSCSPISGHRSVSWYQQTPGQGLQFLFEYFSETQRNKGNFPGRFSGRQFSNSRSEMNVSTLELGDSALYLCASSLAGYGYTFGSGTRLTVV.